These T cell receptor beta chains were read from a single sample in a study of beta chain features in type 1 diabetes. Method: immunoSEQ multiplex PCR; TCRdb's copy keeps in-frame clones and lacks some. Among some 160,000 clones listed, roughly 9% were seen once. The sequenced sample was central memory CD4+ T cells from blood. These TCRs come from a woman between 25 and 40 years old with type 1 diabetes. Both conserved end residues are part of each CDR3. D genes are given only for firm matches. Not every row has a clone size; where given, it reads once, few, many or a size class.

len | d_gene | j_gene | abundance | v_gene | CDR3aa | CDR3nt
13 | - | TRBJ2-1 | few | TRBV29-1 | CSASRGSYNEQFF | TGCAGCGCCTCCAGAGGCTCCTACAATGAGCAGTTCTTC
14 | TRBD1 | TRBJ1-1 | - | TRBV18 | CASSPTGGNTEAFF | TGTGCCAGCTCCCCGACAGGGGGGAACACTGAAGCTTTCTTT
16 | - | TRBJ2-6 | few | TRBV28 | CASSFTGPSGANVLTF | TGTGCCAGCAGTTTCACAGGACCCTCTGGGGCCAACGTCCTGACTTTC
14 | TRBD2 | TRBJ2-5 | - | TRBV5-1 | CASSYNSGQETQYF | TGCGCCAGCAGCTATAATAGCGGGCAAGAGACCCAGTACTTC
16 | - | TRBJ2-7 | few | TRBV21-1 | CASTLPTRDSSYEQYF | TGTGCCAGCACCCTACCAACTCGAGATTCCTCCTACGAGCAGTACTTC
15 | TRBD2 | TRBJ2-3 | few | TRBV7-9 | CASSPSGRGTDTQYF | TGTGCCAGCAGCCCTAGCGGCCGCGGGACAGATACGCAGTATTTT
15 | TRBD1 | TRBJ2-7 | - | TRBV18 | CASSLGTGLLREQYF | TGTGCCAGCTCACTCGGGACAGGCCTCCTCAGAGAGCAGTACTTC
20 | TRBD1 | TRBJ2-3 | - | TRBV4-3 | CASSQGTGGLTLSSTDTQYF | TGCGCCAGCAGCCAAGGGACAGGGGGACTGACCTTATCTAGCACAGATACGCAGTATTTT
15 | TRBD1 | TRBJ1-2 | few | TRBV6-6 | CASKSKQGADYGYTF | TGTGCCAGCAAATCCAAACAGGGGGCAGACTATGGCTACACCTTC
11 | - | TRBJ2-3 | - | TRBV20-1 | CSASPADTQYF | TGCAGTGCTAGTCCAGCGGATACGCAGTATTTT
14 | - | TRBJ2-5 | - | TRBV10-2 | CASSESNYQETQYF | TGCGCCAGCAGTGAGTCGAACTATCAAGAGACCCAGTACTTC
14 | TRBD1 | TRBJ1-1 | few | TRBV7-9 | CASSLWDSNTEAFF | TGTGCCAGCAGCTTATGGGACAGTAACACTGAAGCTTTCTTT
15 | TRBD1 | TRBJ1-5 | few | TRBV2 | CASRLRDRGNQPQHF | TGTGCCAGCAGGCTACGGGACAGGGGCAATCAGCCCCAGCATTTT
14 | TRBD1 | TRBJ1-1 | - | TRBV6-5 | CASSSDRVYTEAFF | TGTGCCAGCAGTTCGGACAGGGTATACACTGAAGCTTTCTTT
15 | - | TRBJ1-3 | - | TRBV9 | CASSVSGTSGNTIYF | TGTGCCAGCAGCGTATCAGGAACCTCTGGAAACACCATATATTTT
14 | - | TRBJ2-7 | - | TRBV18 | CASSPGGGYYEQYF | TGTGCCAGCTCACCGGGGGGAGGCTACTACGAGCAGTACTTC
14 | - | TRBJ1-5 | - | TRBV30 | CAWSVEQAYQPQHF | TGTGCCTGGAGTGTAGAACAGGCGTATCAGCCCCAGCATTTT
17 | TRBD2 | TRBJ2-2 | few | TRBV2 | CASSDGLAGGGTGELFF | TGTGCCAGCAGTGACGGACTAGCGGGAGGCGGCACCGGGGAGCTGTTTTTT
14 | - | TRBJ1-3 | - | TRBV5-1 | CASSLDRSRNTIYF | TGCGCCAGCAGCCTGGACAGATCCCGAAACACCATATATTTT
16 | TRBD1 | TRBJ1-1 | few | TRBV18 | CASSPETGRDTTEAFF | TGTGCCAGCTCACCAGAGACAGGGCGAGATACCACTGAAGCTTTCTTT
15 | TRBD1 | TRBJ2-3 | - | TRBV4-1 | CASSQARTGADTQYF | TGCGCCAGCAGCCAAGCCCGGACAGGGGCAGATACGCAGTATTTT
14 | TRBD1 | TRBJ1-2 | - | TRBV9 | CASSVGQTDYGYTF | TGTGCCAGCAGCGTGGGACAGACAGACTATGGCTACACCTTC
12 | - | TRBJ2-1 | few | TRBV5-6 | CASSPFAHEQFF | TGTGCCAGCAGCCCCTTTGCGCATGAGCAGTTCTTC
16 | TRBD1 | TRBJ1-1 | - | TRBV15 | CATSRSRTGIGAEAFF | TGTGCCACCAGCAGATCTCGGACAGGGATTGGGGCTGAAGCTTTCTTT
12 | - | TRBJ1-2 | - | TRBV28 | CASSLQGRGYTF | TGTGCCAGCAGTTTACAGGGTAGAGGCTACACCTTC
16 | - | TRBJ1-1 | - | TRBV4-3 | CASSQGNAVAGTEAFF | TGCGCCAGCAGCCAAGGGAACGCGGTAGCGGGCACTGAAGCTTTCTTT
15 | TRBD1 | TRBJ1-1 | - | TRBV11-2 | CASSLNGQGWDEAFF | TGTGCCAGCAGCTTAAATGGACAGGGATGGGATGAAGCTTTCTTT
14 | - | TRBJ1-1 | - | TRBV7-3 | CASSQQGGDTEAFF | TGTGCCAGCAGCCAGCAGGGAGGGGACACTGAAGCTTTCTTT
12 | TRBD2 | TRBJ2-1 | few | TRBV7-9 | CASSRTSHEQFF | TGTGCCAGCAGCAGGACTAGCCATGAGCAGTTCTTC
15 | TRBD1 | TRBJ2-7 | few | TRBV7-2 | CASSPMGTATHEQYF | TGTGCCAGCAGCCCAATGGGGACAGCAACCCACGAGCAGTACTTC
15 | TRBD1 | TRBJ2-7 | - | TRBV19 | CASSPRTGGSYEQYF | TGTGCCAGTAGTCCGAGGACAGGGGGGTCCTACGAGCAGTACTTC
14 | - | TRBJ2-3 | many | TRBV5-1 | CASTSWDSTDTQYF | TGCGCCAGCACCTCTTGGGACTCCACAGATACGCAGTATTTT
16 | - | TRBJ2-3 | - | TRBV9 | CADRVGAKRDTDTQYF | TGTGCCGACCGGGTGGGGGCGAAGAGGGACACAGATACGCAGTATTTT
14 | TRBD1 | TRBJ2-7 | few | TRBV29-1 | CSVEDKGASYEQYF | TGCAGCGTTGAAGATAAGGGGGCCTCCTACGAGCAGTACTTC
16 | - | TRBJ2-3 | - | TRBV9 | CASSVGRLGEGDTQYF | TGTGCCAGCAGCGTAGGTCGCCTAGGAGAGGGAGATACGCAGTATTTT
15 | - | TRBJ2-3 | - | TRBV27 | CASSYRTDFIDTQYF | TGTGCCAGCAGTTATCGGACTGATTTTATAGATACGCAGTATTTT
14 | TRBD1 | TRBJ1-5 | - | TRBV5-1 | CASSPGTGFQPQHF | TGCGCCAGCAGCCCAGGGACAGGGTTTCAGCCCCAGCATTTT
13 | - | TRBJ2-2 | few | TRBV18 | CASSQDRSGELFF | TGTGCCAGCTCGCAGGACAGATCCGGGGAGCTGTTTTTT
14 | TRBD1 | TRBJ1-5 | - | TRBV19 | CASSRTGNNQPQHF | TGTGCCAGTAGCCGGACAGGGAACAATCAGCCCCAGCATTTT
18 | TRBD2 | TRBJ2-7 | few | TRBV6-1 | CASSDPGTSGRRGYEQYF | TGTGCCAGCAGTGACCCCGGGACTAGCGGGAGACGCGGCTACGAGCAGTACTTC
15 | TRBD1 | TRBJ2-7 | - | TRBV25-1 | CASSELGQGLDEQYF | TGTGCCAGCAGTGAATTGGGACAGGGGCTGGACGAGCAGTACTTC
14 | TRBD2 | TRBJ2-4 | many | TRBV9 | CASSAGGRENIQYF | TGTGCCAGCAGCGCCGGCGGGAGGGAAAACATTCAGTACTTC
14 | - | TRBJ2-5 | - | TRBV6-5 | CASKYRSFQETQYF | TGTGCCAGCAAGTATAGGAGCTTCCAAGAGACCCAGTACTTC
11 | - | TRBJ2-5 | - | TRBV6-8 | CARTNRETQYF | TGTGCCAGGACTAATCGGGAGACCCAGTACTTC
15 | - | TRBJ2-5 | - | TRBV28 | CASSSGRGIGETQYF | TGTGCCAGCAGTAGTGGACGGGGTATCGGCGAGACCCAGTACTTC
16 | - | TRBJ2-6 | few | TRBV7-9 | CAGGKGGPTGANVLTF | TGTGCGGGGGGAAAAGGGGGCCCAACTGGGGCCAACGTCCTGACTTTC
15 | - | TRBJ2-7 | - | TRBV5-1 | CASSLGETPTYEQYF | TGCGCCAGCAGCTTGGGGGAGACACCTACCTACGAGCAGTACTTC
15 | - | TRBJ2-5 | few | TRBV18 | CASSPPDLAQETQYF | TGTGCCAGCTCACCACCGGATCTAGCCCAAGAGACCCAGTACTTC
12 | - | TRBJ2-5 | many | TRBV7-6 | CASSPKGGTQYF | TGTGCCAGCAGCCCGAAGGGAGGGACCCAGTACTTC
13 | - | TRBJ1-3 | - | TRBV9 | CASSVNSGNTIYF | TGTGCCAGCAGCGTTAACTCTGGAAACACCATATATTTT
13 | - | TRBJ1-1 | - | TRBV11-3 | CASSLDRGAEAFF | TGTGCCAGCAGCTTAGATCGAGGAGCTGAAGCTTTCTTT
12 | - | TRBJ1-2 | - | TRBV10-2 | CASSPGTRGYTF | TGCGCCAGCAGCCCGGGAACCAGAGGCTACACCTTC
18 | TRBD1 | TRBJ1-2 | few | TRBV4-1 | CASSQDNRGMPPNYGYTF | TGCGCCAGCAGCCAAGATAACAGGGGCATGCCCCCTAACTATGGCTACACCTTC
14 | TRBD1 | TRBJ1-1 | - | TRBV6-6 | CASSTSQDRAKAFF | TGTGCCAGCAGTACCTCCCAGGACAGGGCCAAAGCTTTCTTT
11 | TRBD2 | TRBJ2-1 | - | TRBV5-1 | CASKRENEQFF | TGCGCCAGTAAGCGGGAGAATGAGCAGTTCTTC